The 18 T cell receptor beta chains in this list originate from one sample, sequenced in a study of identical twins (dated by TCRdb to between 2015 and 2016). Receptors were amplified or captured by 5' RACE. Instrument used: Illumina HiSeq 2000. TCRdb reanalyzed the raw reads on its own, using fastp at Q25 for trimming and MiXCR for clone calling, and kept in-frame beta chains. Each entry is one CDR3 protein sequence, shown with its most common DNA and genes. Here the sample has 1,800,000 or so distinct CDR3 sequences; around 33% occur a single time. The top ten hold around 0.3% of the sample. Sequencing was performed on cord blood. These TCRs come from a newborn girl in good health.

In its sample, this clonotype was seen many times. The CDR3 coding sequence is TGTGCCAGCAGCAAAGCGGACGAGCAGTACTTC. Its translation is CASSKADEQYF. This chain uses TRBV21-1 with TRBJ2-7. TRBV21-1 is an annotated pseudogene. The CDR3 sequence is 11 residues long.

The chain is built from TRBV29-1 and TRBJ2-7, with TRBD1 identical over 8 bases. Germline V lookup: CDR1 SQVTM, CDR2 ANQGSEA. The V segment lost 6 bases and the J segment 6 bases; nucleotides outside the gene matches: 4. The CDR3 has 11 amino acids. CDR3 region: CSVGTGCEQYF. In DNA form, the CDR3 reads TGCAGCGTGGGGACAGGCTGCGAGCAGTACTTC.

The gene calls are TRBV27 and TRBJ2-1; TRBD2 aligns across 10 bases. In germline, CDR1 is MNHEY, CDR2 SMNVEV (reference sequence). The CDR3 sequence is 15 residues long. Losses at the gene ends were 5 bases for V and 7 bases for J; bases not matched to a gene: 8. The CDR3 region is CASSVSGRVTNEQFF. CDR3 coding DNA: TGTGCCAGCAGTGTCAGCGGGAGGGTCACTAATGAGCAGTTCTTC.

J is TRBJ1-6 and V is TRBV20-1; the D gene is possibly TRBD1 (6 bases). This CDR3 has 15 residues. CDR1 is DFQATT, CDR2 SNEGSKA, per germline (reference sequence). The germline V and J ends were trimmed by 6 bases and 7 bases, with 19 bases remaining between them. This CDR3 reads CSAAARGASNSPLHF. The DNA of the CDR3 is TGCAGTGCCGCGGCGAGGGGGGCGTCGAATTCACCCCTCCACTTT.

The chain has TRBV5-1 and TRBJ2-5; 9 nucleotides agree with TRBD2. Germline V gene sequence: CDR1 SGHRS, CDR2 YFSETQ. V lost 1 base and J lost 4; bases outside the gene matches: 8. There are 16 residues in the CDR3. For the CDR3, the DNA is TGCGCCAGCAGCTTGAACCGGCGGGAGGGACGAGAGACCCAGTACTTC. Its protein product is CASSLNRREGRETQYF.

In the case of this clonotype: Relative to the germline gene, one junction end is altered; a read error may explain this. V gene TRBV7-9 combines with J gene TRBJ1-2; D uncertain. The CDR3 is made up of 15 amino acids. Germline values: CDR1 SEHNR, CDR2 FQNEAQ (reference sequence). The CDR3: CANSLGPAEGYGYTF. For the CDR3, the DNA is TGTGCCAACAGCTTAGGTCCGGCAGAGGGCTATGGCTACACCTTC.

V is TRBV12-3 or TRBV12-4 and J is TRBJ1-1; 7 bases agree with TRBD1. The CDR3 spans 15 residues. Unmatched junction bases numbered 2, after V lost 0 bases and J lost 1 base. The CDR3 nucleotides read TGTGCCAGCAGTTTAGCAGGGGGCTGGAACACTGAAGCTTTCTTT. It translates to CASSLAGGWNTEAFF.

This chain uses TRBV12-3 or TRBV12-4 with TRBJ2-1; TRBD2 aligns across 9 bases. V lost 7 bases and J lost 8; bases outside the gene matches: 15. The CDR3 consists of 16 residues. CDR3 loop: CASNPSWRGGEDEQFF. In DNA, the CDR3 is TGTGCCAGCAACCCCTCGTGGCGGGGGGGTGAGGATGAGCAGTTCTTC.

Concerning this clonotype: The junction and the germline gene differ at one end; a read error may be behind it. The chain recombines TRBV2 with TRBJ1-1; no reliable D call. The CDR3 consists of 13 residues. In germline, CDR1 is SNHLY, CDR2 FYNNEI. This CDR3 is CAGSEEAGWKAFF. In DNA form, the CDR3 reads TGTGCCGGCAGTGAAGAGGCAGGTTGGAAAGCTTTCTTT.

This clonotype showed up just a few times. The chain links TRBV6-5 to TRBJ2-5; D may be TRBD1 (5 bases). The V end was cut by 2 bases, the J end by 1 base, with 11 bases between. Germline-derived CDR1 and CDR2 are MNHEY and SVGAGI. This CDR3 is 15 amino acids long. CDR3 loop: CASSYQGTSQETQYF. The CDR3 coding sequence is TGTGCCAGCAGTTACCAGGGAACATCCCAAGAGACCCAGTACTTC.

The chain uses TRBV20-1 and TRBJ2-6, with D possibly matching TRBD1 (5 bases). Germline CDR1 and CDR2: DFQATT and SNEGSKA (reference sequence). The CDR3 runs 13 residues. Trimming cost V 8 bases and J 1 base, with 9 bases left between them. The CDR3 sequence: CSSPGSGANVLTF. The CDR3 DNA follows: TGCAGTTCCCCAGGGTCTGGGGCCAACGTCCTGACTTTC.

This clonotype occurred a few times. The chain employs TRBV27 and TRBJ2-3; possibly TRBD1 for D (6 bases). The CDR3 loop spans 16 amino acids. Germline CDR1 and CDR2: MNHEY and SMNVEV (reference sequence). Between the trimmed V and J ends, which lost 5 bases and 2 bases, there was a span of 17 bases. For the CDR3, the DNA is TGTGCCAGCAGTCTGAACAGGGTCCCTACCACAGATACGCAGTATTTT. Translating it yields CASSLNRVPTTDTQYF.

In this sample, this clonotype turned up many times. The chain recombines TRBV7-9 with TRBJ2-7; D unresolved. In germline, CDR1 is SEHNR, CDR2 FQNEAQ (reference sequence). This CDR3 is built from 12 residues. With 4 bases removed from V and 3 bases from J, the gap between germline ends came to 7 bases. CDR3 amino acids: CASSSLIYEQYF. DNA for the CDR3: TGTGCCAGCAGCTCCTTAATCTACGAGCAGTACTTC.

In its sample, this clonotype was seen a few times. The V and J genes are TRBV7-9 and TRBJ2-3, with 9 bases fitting TRBD2. The CDR3 loop spans 16 amino acids. Germline loops: CDR1 SEHNR, CDR2 FQNEAQ (reference sequence). Trimming removed 6 bases from V and 0 bases from J; junction bases left unmatched: 7. This CDR3 is CASSSVAGESTDTQYF. In DNA form, the CDR3 reads TGTGCCAGCAGTTCCGTAGCGGGAGAGAGCACAGATACGCAGTATTTT.

The chain has TRBV4-2 and TRBJ2-5; no definite D call. The CDR3 contains 14 residues. The V gene's germline CDR1 is LGHNA and CDR2 YNFKEQ. The V and J ends lost 4 bases and 2 bases respectively, with 11 bases between them. The CDR3 sequence: CASSPFGQQETQYF. The CDR3, as DNA: TGTGCCAGCAGCCCGTTTGGGCAGCAAGAGACCCAGTACTTC.

This clonotype came up a few times. The rearrangement uses TRBV14 and TRBJ2-7, with D perhaps assigned TRBD1 or TRBD2 (5 bases each). CDR3 length: 13 residues. V lost 0 bases to trimming and J lost 7 bases, with 10 bases between them. Germline-derived CDR1 and CDR2 are SGHDN and FVKESK. CDR3 nucleotide sequence: TGTGCCAGCAGCCAAGAGTTGAGGGGAGAGCAGTACTTC. This gives the protein CASSQELRGEQYF.

The chain carries TRBV6-2 or TRBV6-3 and TRBJ2-3, with D unresolved. Between the trimmed V and J ends, which lost 0 bases and 8 bases, there was a span of 15 bases. In germline, CDR1 is MNHEY, CDR2 SVGEGT. The CDR3 consists of 15 residues. CDR3 in DNA: TGTGCCAGCAGTTACTCGACGAGAGCCCAAGCTACGCAGTATTTT. It translates to CASSYSTRAQATQYF.

This clonotype appeared a few times. The rearrangement uses TRBV9 and TRBJ2-1; tentative D call: TRBD2 (5 bases). Germline lookup yields CDR1 SGDLS and CDR2 YYNGEE. The germline V and J ends were trimmed by 0 bases and 6 bases, with 16 bases remaining between them. The CDR3 is made up of 16 amino acids. The CDR3 nucleotides are TGTGCCAGCAGCGTAGAGGTTTTCGGGGTGTTCAATGAGCAGTTCTTC. This sequence encodes CASSVEVFGVFNEQFF.